The 27 T cell receptor beta chains presented below share a single source sample, sequenced in a study of shared clonotypes between healthy human individuals. The table came from immunoSEQ multiplex PCR; TCRdb's copy has only in-frame clones and leaves some out. The table records roughly 530,000 clones, 90% to 97% of them present only once. Sequencing was performed on naive CD4+ T cells sorted from blood. Subset noted: CD45RA+ positively selected. These receptors were obtained from a woman under 40 in good health.

This chain uses TRBV7-4 with TRBJ1-4; D remains unclear. The V end was cut by 1 base, the J end by 1 base, with 10 bases between. The CDR3 length is 16 residues. The germline V gene has CDR1 SGHVT and CDR2 SQSDAQ. In nucleotides, the CDR3 is TGTGCCAGCAGCTTAGTGCGCTCACTAACTAATGAAAAACTGTTTTTT. Its protein product is CASSLVRSLTNEKLFF.

This clone was detected only once. The V call is TRBV28, the J call TRBJ1-1, with TRBD1 matching 7 bases. Germline values: CDR1 MDHEN, CDR2 SYDVKM. Unmatched junction bases numbered 6, after V lost 6 bases and J lost 5 bases. CDR3 size: 13 residues. CDR3 region: CASRGPGGTEAFF. The CDR3 nucleotides read TGTGCCAGCAGAGGGCCAGGGGGAACTGAAGCTTTCTTT.

This clone was counted a single time. The genes are TRBV27 and TRBJ1-1; D remains ambiguous. Per germline, CDR1 MNHEY and CDR2 SMNVEV (reference sequence). The CDR3 runs to 12 residues. Deletions cut 6 bases from V and 4 bases from J, with 9 bases between. CDR3 coding DNA: TGTGCCAGCAGGGAGTACGGCACTGAAGCTTTCTTT. Translation: CASREYGTEAFF.

The chain carries TRBV7-9 and TRBJ1-5; possibly TRBD1 for D (6 bases). Germline-derived CDR1 and CDR2 are SEHNR and FQNEAQ (reference sequence). The V end was cut by 5 bases, the J end by 2 bases, with 22 bases between. The CDR3 is 18 amino acids. The CDR3 nucleotides are TGTGCCAGCAGCGGCGGGGCCACCGGGGGCCGTGGCAATCAGCCCCAGCATTTT. Its translation: CASSGGATGGRGNQPQHF. Looking up the rest from reference TRBV7-9 and TRBJ1-5 gives the full variable domain: DTGVSQNPRHKITKRGQNVTFRCDPISEHNRLYWYRQTLGQGPEFLTYFQNEAQLEKSRLLSDRFSAERPKGSFSTLEIQRTEQGDSAMYLCASSGGATGGRGNQPQHFGDGTRLSIL.

The V gene is TRBV4-1, the J gene TRBJ2-1, with 10 bases matching TRBD2. Germline assignment: CDR1 MGHRA and CDR2 YSYEKL. Trimming removed 6 bases from V and 5 bases from J; junction bases left unmatched: 4. There are 14 residues in the CDR3. Here the CDR3 DNA reads TGCGCCAGCAGTTCTAGCGGGAGCCACAATGAGCAGTTCTTC. The encoded protein is CASSSSGSHNEQFF.

The chain uses TRBV7-8 and TRBJ1-4; tentatively, D is TRBD1 (6 bases). Trimming took off 1 base at V and 5 bases at J, with 11 bases between the two ends. Per germline, CDR1 SGHVS and CDR2 FQNEAQ. The CDR3 length is 15 residues. This CDR3 reads CASSLGTVLNEKLFF. The DNA of the CDR3 is TGTGCCAGCAGCTTAGGGACAGTCTTAAATGAAAAACTGTTTTTT.

This chain connects TRBV9 to TRBJ1-5; no definite D call. The CDR3 covers 14 residues. Germline loops: CDR1 SGDLS, CDR2 YYNGEE. With 2 bases removed from V and 2 bases from J, the gap between germline ends came to 8 bases. The DNA of the CDR3 is TGTGCCAGCAGCGTTTCAACAGGCAATCAGCCCCAGCATTTT. It specifies CASSVSTGNQPQHF.

This chain joins TRBV4-1 and TRBJ1-4, with D possibly TRBD1 on 5 matching bases. The germline CDR1 and CDR2 sequences are MGHRA and YSYEKL. CDR3 length equals 16 residues. Trimming left V 0 bases short and J 6 bases short, with 14 bases between. This CDR3 is CASSQDRADTYEKLFF. CDR3 DNA sequence: TGCGCCAGCAGCCAAGATCGGGCGGACACCTATGAAAAACTGTTTTTT.

The chain combines TRBV19 with TRBJ2-3; 7 bases line up with TRBD2. CDR3 length equals 15 residues. Germline CDR1 and CDR2: LNHDA and SQIVND (reference sequence). After removal of 6 bases from V and 2 bases from J, the junction contained 8 bases not matched to a gene. CDR3 region: CASSAREDYTDTQYF. Written as DNA, the CDR3 is TGTGCCAGTAGCGCCCGGGAGGACTACACAGATACGCAGTATTTT.

This chain joins TRBV28 and TRBJ2-1; D uncertain. The CDR3 loop spans 12 amino acids. The ends were cut back, 5 bases at V and 7 bases at J, with 9 bases in the middle. Germline V gene sequence: CDR1 MDHEN, CDR2 SYDVKM. For the CDR3, the DNA is TGTGCCAGCAGTCTCGGGTGGAATGAGCAGTTCTTC. Its protein is CASSLGWNEQFF.

The V gene is TRBV7-9, the J gene TRBJ1-6; the D is unclear. Per germline, CDR1 SEHNR and CDR2 FQNEAQ (reference sequence). Trimming took 1 base from V and 12 from J, leaving 7 bases between them. This CDR3 region has 12 residues. The CDR3, as DNA: TGTGCCAGCAGCTTAGTTGACGAACCCCTCCACTTT. Protein: CASSLVDEPLHF.

This clone has only a few counts. This chain joins TRBV2 and TRBJ1-1; D is unresolved. Between the trimmed V and J ends, which lost 7 bases and 3 bases, there was a span of 9 bases. The CDR3 contains 12 residues. The germline CDR1 and CDR2 sequences are SNHLY and FYNNEI. This chain's CDR3 is CASKREYTEAFF. The CDR3 nucleotides read TGTGCCAGCAAACGGGAGTACACTGAAGCTTTCTTT.

CDR3 in amino acids: CASSADPMGRVSYEQYF. The CDR3 DNA sequence: TGTGCCAGCAGCGCAGACCCGATGGGCAGGGTTAGCTACGAGCAGTACTTC. V gene TRBV9 combines with J gene TRBJ2-7; D is perhaps TRBD1 (5 bases). The V gene lost 3 bases and the J gene lost 3 bases, with 22 bases spanning the gap. The germline gives CDR1 SGDLS, CDR2 YYNGEE. The CDR3 consists of 17 residues.

The chain has TRBV23-1 and TRBJ2-5, with 7 nucleotides matching TRBD2. TRBV23-1 qualifies as an ORF whose function is uncertain. The CDR3 covers 17 residues. V trimming: 9 bases; J trimming: 4 bases; junction bases outside the gene matches: 20. The CDR3 DNA is TGCGCCAGTAAAAAGGGTGTGGGGGAGGGTTCCCCAGAGACCCAGTACTTC. Residues: CASKKGVGEGSPETQYF.

The chain combines TRBV5-1 with TRBJ2-1; possibly TRBD1 for D (6 bases). Germline CDR1 SGHRS, CDR2 YFSETQ. The CDR3 spans 14 residues. Trimming shortened V by 3 bases and J by 7 bases, and 14 bases separated the two germline ends. Written as DNA, the CDR3 is TGCGCCAGCAGCTCCGGGACAAATTGGAATGAGCAGTTCTTC. It specifies CASSSGTNWNEQFF.

V and J are TRBV19 and TRBJ2-1; 9 bases map to TRBD1. Trimming took 6 bases from V and 10 from J; bases not matched to a gene: 4. The CDR3 is 12 residues long. Germline-derived CDR1 and CDR2 are LNHDA and SQIVND (reference sequence). The CDR3 nucleotides are TGTGCCAGTAGGGGACAGGGCGAGGAGCAGTTCTTC. Translated, it gives CASRGQGEEQFF.

With regard to this clone: The sample contains more than one DNA sequence encoding this CDR3. This sequence joins TRBV28 and TRBJ1-1; D uncertain. V lost 6 bases and J lost 1, with 9 bases in between. This CDR3 spans 13 amino acids. The V gene's germline CDR1 is MDHEN and CDR2 SYDVKM. In DNA, the CDR3 is TGTGCCAGCAGCCGGCGGAGGAACACTGAAGCTTTCTTT. Its translation: CASSRRRNTEAFF.

This clone was seen a handful of times. The J gene is TRBJ2-2, the V gene TRBV10-1; 8 positions match TRBD2. The CDR3 contains 14 residues. V lost 6 bases to trimming and J lost 4 bases; unmatched junction nucleotides: 4. Germline CDR1 reads WNHNN; CDR2 reads SYGVQD (reference sequence). Written as DNA, the CDR3 is TGCGCCAGCAGCGCCACTAGCGGCACCGGGGAGCTGTTTTTT. Translating it yields CASSATSGTGELFF.

The rearrangement joins TRBV19 to TRBJ2-5; possibly TRBD1 or TRBD2 for D (5 bases each). The CDR3 is 13 residues long. Germline CDR1 and CDR2: LNHDA and SQIVND (reference sequence). Trimming left V 5 bases short and J 9 bases short, with 16 bases between. The chain's CDR3 is CASSSGVQGAQYF. CDR3 DNA sequence: TGTGCCAGTAGTTCCGGGGTCCAAGGGGCCCAGTACTTC.

The chain carries TRBV9 and TRBJ2-3, with 7 bases aligning to TRBD2. V trimming: 0 bases; J trimming: 1 base; junction bases outside the gene matches: 8. The CDR3 spans 17 residues. Germline V gene data show CDR1 as SGDLS and CDR2 as YYNGEE. CDR3 nucleotides: TGTGCCAGCAGCGTAGCCCCCCGACTAGCAGGCACAGATACGCAGTATTTT. The encoded protein is CASSVAPRLAGTDTQYF.

The chain uses TRBV2 and TRBJ2-5; 12 bases agree with TRBD2. TRBJ2-7 explains the end of the DNA better; the J call may be wrong. CDR3 length: 15 residues. The germline gives CDR1 SNHLY, CDR2 FYNNEI. The CDR3 here is CASRTTSGSPYEQYF. For the CDR3, the DNA is TGTGCCAGCAGGACGACTAGCGGGAGCCCCTACGAGCAGTACTTC.

This clone was picked up one time. CDR3 coding DNA: TGTGCCAGCAGCTCTGACAGGGTTGTTCAGCCCCAGCATTTT. This sequence encodes CASSSDRVVQPQHF. This chain joins TRBV7-9 and TRBJ1-5; 7 positions match TRBD1. The CDR3 runs 14 residues. Trimming at V came to 4 bases and at J to 6 bases, leaving 6 bases not matched to a gene. Germline lookup yields CDR1 SEHNR and CDR2 FQNEAQ (reference sequence). The full variable domain, with the rest looked up from reference TRBV7-9 and TRBJ1-5, is DTGVSQNPRHKITKRGQNVTFRCDPISEHNRLYWYRQTLGQGPEFLTYFQNEAQLEKSRLLSDRFSAERPKGSFSTLEIQRTEQGDSAMYLCASSSDRVVQPQHFGDGTRLSIL.

The chain recombines TRBV7-8 with TRBJ1-5; 12 bases map to TRBD1. Germline V gene sequence: CDR1 SGHVS, CDR2 FQNEAQ. This CDR3 spans 16 amino acids. With V trimmed by 5 bases and J by 5 bases, 7 bases remained unmatched. CDR3 bases: TGTGCCAGCAGCGGCCCCGGGACAGGGGGCTATCAGCCCCAGCATTTT. The encoded protein is CASSGPGTGGYQPQHF.

The V gene is TRBV5-1, the J gene TRBJ2-7; D perhaps matches TRBD1 (6 bases). CDR3 size: 15 residues. Germline CDR1 and CDR2: SGHRS and YFSETQ. The germline V and J ends were trimmed by 0 bases and 2 bases, with 12 bases remaining between them. This chain's CDR3 is CASSLAKDRPYEQYF. The CDR3 DNA follows: TGCGCCAGCAGCTTGGCCAAGGACAGACCCTACGAGCAGTACTTC.

The chain combines TRBV7-9 with TRBJ1-4, with D unclear. Germline CDR1 is SEHNR and CDR2 is FQNEAQ (reference sequence). This CDR3 spans 15 amino acids. V was trimmed by 2 bases and J by 6 bases, leaving 13 bases between them. The CDR3 DNA sequence: TGTGCCAGCAGCTTAAATCCGGGTACGGATGAAAAACTGTTTTTT. Translating it yields CASSLNPGTDEKLFF.

The genes are TRBV19 and TRBJ1-5, with 10 bases matching TRBD1. Germline V gives CDR1 LNHDA, CDR2 SQIVND (reference sequence). V was pared by 7 bases and J by 7 bases, with 10 bases of the junction left unmatched. The CDR3 runs to 15 residues. The CDR3 loop is CASTKWTGGNQPQHF. The CDR3 DNA reads as TGTGCCAGTACAAAGTGGACAGGGGGAAACCAGCCCCAGCATTTT.

The chain employs TRBV7-3 and TRBJ1-1; 8 nucleotides match TRBD1. Germline V gene data show CDR1 as SGHTA and CDR2 as FQGTGA. The V and J ends lost 2 bases and 5 bases, in that order; junction bases with no gene match: 4. This CDR3 comprises 14 residues. CDR3 DNA: TGTGCCAGCAGCTTATCCCGACAGGGGACTGAAGCTTTCTTT. Its translation: CASSLSRQGTEAFF.